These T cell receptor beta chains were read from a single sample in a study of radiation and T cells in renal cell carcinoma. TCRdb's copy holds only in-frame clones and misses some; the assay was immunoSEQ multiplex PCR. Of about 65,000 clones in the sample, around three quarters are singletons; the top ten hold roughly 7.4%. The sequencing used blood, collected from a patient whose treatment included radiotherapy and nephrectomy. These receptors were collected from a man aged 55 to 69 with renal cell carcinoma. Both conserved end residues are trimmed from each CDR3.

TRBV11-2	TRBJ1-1	ASSPLPQNTEAF
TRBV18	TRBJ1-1	ASSPPARNTEAF
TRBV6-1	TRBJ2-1	ASSEGTGNYNEQF
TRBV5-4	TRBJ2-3	ASSESGAKGDTQY
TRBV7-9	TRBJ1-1	ASSERTGNTEAF
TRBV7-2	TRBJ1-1	ASSFVEFTEAF
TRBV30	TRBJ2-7	AWSLRSGAYSYEQY
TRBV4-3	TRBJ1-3	ASSQGPGYSGNTIY
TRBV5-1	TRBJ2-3	ASSLRGPRTGFTDTQY
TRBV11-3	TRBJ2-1	ASSRLVLNEQF
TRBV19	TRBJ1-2	ASSMARRSYGYT
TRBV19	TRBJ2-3	ASKGRGLAGGGDTQY
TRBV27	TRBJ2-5	ASSPLTGGTETQY
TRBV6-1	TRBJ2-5	ASSLAEQETQY
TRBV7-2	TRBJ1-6	ASSLEFKAYSPLH
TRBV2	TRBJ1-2	ASSDRSTGDDTGYT
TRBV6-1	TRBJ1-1	ASSDRGLDTEAF
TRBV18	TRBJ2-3	ASSPPGTGLDTQY
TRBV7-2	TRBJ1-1	ASSLVGAYF
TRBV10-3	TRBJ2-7	AISATTQGFGEQY
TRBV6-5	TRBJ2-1	ASSYMWEQF
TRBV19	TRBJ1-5	ASSIGGGAGNQPQH
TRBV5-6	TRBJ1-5	ASSLGQGYQPQH